This record looks at one T cell receptor beta chain sequence and its context. Between the trimmed V and J ends, which lost 0 bases and 2 bases, there was a span of 9 bases. CDR1 and CDR2 (germline): MNHEY, SMNVEV (reference sequence). There are 15 residues in the CDR3. The sample comes from a study of blood T cell repertoires in COVID-19. For the study at large: The United States, Italy and Spain provided the acute and convalescent COVID-19 samples.

Sequencing was performed with immunoSEQ multiplex PCR; in TCRdb, only in-frame clones are kept and a portion is missing. The sample lists about 65,000 clones, roughly four fifths occurring once. The sequence was collected from a man older than 75 with acute or convalescent COVID-19. The V gene is TRBV27, the J gene TRBJ2-3, with a possible D match to TRBD1 (5 bases). Sequences were obtained from peripheral blood. The CDR3 coding sequence is TGTGCCAGCAGTTTATCGGCAGGGATCACAGATACGCAGTATTTT. Translating gives CASSLSAGITDTQYF.